These 26 T cell receptor beta chains were all obtained from the same sample, sequenced in a study of CD8 T cells in ankylosing spondylitis. TCRdb re-analysed the 5' RACE reads in MiXCR, keeping a single row per CDR3 protein. The top ten hold about 5% of the sample, which has around 230,000 distinct CDR3 sequences, 8% to 10% seen once. Sequenced sample: blood, either unsorted or a sorted T cell fraction (not recorded which). These receptors came from a female donor with ankylosing spondylitis or in good health (not recorded which).

The chain carries TRBV6-2 or TRBV6-3 and TRBJ2-5; D is unclear. The CDR3 contains 12 residues. Per the germline V gene, CDR1 is MNHEY and CDR2 is SVGEGT. The ends were cut back, 6 bases at V and 5 bases at J, with 10 bases in the middle. The CDR3 region has the DNA TGTGCCAGCAGCCTCACCCGGGAGACCCAGTACTTC. Translating gives CASSLTRETQYF.

This clonotype was found many times. CDR3 in amino acids: CSARVPGALDSPLHF. The CDR3 nucleotides are TGCAGTGCTAGAGTGCCAGGGGCCTTGGATTCACCCCTCCACTTT. This chain joins TRBV20-1 and TRBJ1-6; a possible D gene is TRBD1 (6 bases). V shed 1 base and J shed 8 bases, with 15 bases lying between them. CDR3 size: 15 residues. Germline V lookup: CDR1 DFQATT, CDR2 SNEGSKA (reference sequence).

This clonotype showed up just a few times. In DNA, the CDR3 is TGCAGCGTTGCACCTTCCTATGAGCAGTTCTTC. It codes for CSVAPSYEQFF. V is TRBV29-1 and J is TRBJ2-1; unclear D gene. This CDR3 is 11 amino acids long. The germline V gene encodes CDR1 SQVTM and CDR2 ANQGSEA. V lost 4 bases, J lost 8 bases, and 9 bases lay in between.

This clonotype was counted between two and nine times. This chain joins TRBV7-2 and TRBJ2-1; no firm D call. Trimming took 6 bases from V and 8 from J, leaving 8 bases between them. The germline CDR1 and CDR2 sequences are SGHTA and FQGNSA. The CDR3 is 11 amino acids. The CDR3 DNA reads TGTGCCAGCAGTCAATTGGATGAGCAGTTCTTC. Amino acid sequence: CASSQLDEQFF.

Concerning this clonotype: A clone one base away is much larger, so this may be a read error. The chain employs TRBV3-1 and TRBJ2-2; 8 bases are a match to TRBD2. The CDR3 consists of 15 residues. Germline assignment: CDR1 LGHDT and CDR2 YNNKEL (reference sequence). With 4 bases clipped from V and 6 bases from J, the junction kept 7 bases outside the gene matches. CDR3 in DNA: TGTGCCAGCAGCCGGAGCGGGAGTAGCGCCGGGGAGCTGTTTTTT. This sequence encodes CASSRSGSSAGELFF.

This clonotype has more than one count but fewer than ten. At one of its ends the junction is not consistent with the germline gene, which may arise from a read error. This rearrangement joins TRBV20-1 to TRBJ2-1; 10 positions match TRBD2. The germline V gene has CDR1 DFQATT and CDR2 SNEGSKA (reference sequence). This CDR3 is built from 14 residues. The DNA of the CDR3 is TGCAGTGTTAGAGGACTAGCGGTAAACAATGAGCAGTTCTTC. This sequence encodes CSVRGLAVNNEQFF.

The sample holds many counts of this clonotype. The chain recombines TRBV6-5 with TRBJ2-2; TRBD2 matches 8 bases. Germline V gene lookup returns CDR1 MNHEY and CDR2 SVGAGI. With 2 bases clipped from V and 3 bases from J, the junction kept 5 bases outside the gene matches. The CDR3 totals 16 residues. The CDR3 sequence: CASSYGLAGHTGELFF. CDR3 coding DNA: TGTGCCAGCAGTTACGGGTTAGCGGGGCACACCGGGGAGCTGTTTTTT.

This clonotype was detected ten times or more. The CDR3 loop is CASSRLPATDLSVSGNTIYF. The CDR3 DNA sequence: TGCGCCAGCAGCCGCCTCCCAGCGACAGACTTATCCGTATCTGGAAACACCATATATTTT. The V call is TRBV5-1, the J call TRBJ1-3; D is possibly TRBD1 (5 bases). V gave up 4 bases and J gave up 1 base, with 27 bases separating them. Germline assignment: CDR1 SGHRS and CDR2 YFSETQ. The CDR3 has 20 residues.

This clonotype was counted many times. The chain has TRBV12-3 or TRBV12-4 and TRBJ2-1; D might be TRBD2 (5 bases). The CDR3 runs to 15 residues. V lost 3 bases and J 6 bases, leaving 15 bases between the germline ends. CDR3 bases: TGTGCCAGCAGTTTTCTGGCGGGCAAAGGCAATGAGCAGTTCTTC. Its protein is CASSFLAGKGNEQFF.

This clonotype was counted a few times. V gene TRBV30 combines with J gene TRBJ2-1; D gene unclear. The CDR3 contains 12 residues. Germline V gene sequence: CDR1 GTSNPN, CDR2 SVGIG (reference sequence). Trimming pared 5 bases from V and 7 bases from J, leaving 12 bases between. The CDR3 nucleotides read TGTGCCTGGGACGGGTTTCGGAATGAGCAGTTCTTC. Its protein is CAWDGFRNEQFF.

This clonotype showed up just a few times. The chain is built from TRBV7-9 and TRBJ2-6; the D is unclear. The CDR3 sequence is 17 residues long. Germline CDR1 reads SEHNR; CDR2 reads FQNEAQ (reference sequence). Trimming shortened V by 3 bases and J by 0 bases, and 12 bases separated the two germline ends. CDR3 in amino acids: CASSFEWLASGANVLTF. CDR3 nucleotide sequence: TGTGCCAGCAGCTTTGAGTGGTTAGCCTCTGGGGCCAACGTCCTGACTTTC.

J is TRBJ1-6 and V is TRBV7-9; no clear D. This CDR3 is 14 amino acids long. Germline V gene data show CDR1 as SEHNR and CDR2 as FQNEAQ (reference sequence). Trimming pared 3 bases from V and 8 bases from J, leaving 11 bases between. The CDR3 DNA follows: TGTGCCAGCAGCTTGGCGGGAACACATTCACCCCTCCACTTT. This translates into CASSLAGTHSPLHF.

The table lists this clonotype with many counts. The chain combines TRBV20-1 with TRBJ1-5, with TRBD1 identical over 8 bases. The junction had 2 bases not matched to a gene; V was cut back by 5 bases and J by 2 bases. The CDR3 sequence is 13 residues long. Germline CDR1 reads DFQATT; CDR2 reads SNEGSKA (reference sequence). The CDR3 loop is CSASTGGNQPQHF. The CDR3 coding sequence is TGCAGTGCTTCGACAGGGGGCAATCAGCCCCAGCATTTT.

The V call is TRBV7-9, the J call TRBJ1-1, with D maybe TRBD1 (6 bases). Germline V CDR1 and CDR2: SEHNR, FQNEAQ (reference sequence). The CDR3 spans 16 residues. Trimming cost V 5 bases and J 8 bases, with 24 bases left between them. The CDR3 nucleotides are TGTGCCAGCAGCCCCGGACAGATATTAGCAAGTGGGGAAGCTTTCTTT. It yields the protein CASSPGQILASGEAFF.

This clonotype has at least ten counts. This rearrangement joins TRBV9 to TRBJ1-3, with 7 bases lining up with TRBD1. This CDR3 is 18 amino acids long. With V trimmed by 4 bases and J by 0 bases, 13 bases remained unmatched. CDR1 and CDR2 from the germline V gene are SGDLS and YYNGEE. This CDR3 reads CASSPLGGTAGSGNTIYF. DNA of the CDR3: TGTGCCAGCAGCCCCCTGGGGGGGACAGCTGGCTCTGGAAACACCATATATTTT. Combining the CDR3 with reference TRBV9 and TRBJ1-3 gives the whole variable domain DSGVTQTPKHLITATGQRVTLRCSPRSGDLSVYWYQQSLDQGLQFLIQYYNGEERAKGNILERFSAQQFPDLHSELNLSSLELGDSALYFCASSPLGGTAGSGNTIYFGEGSWLTVV.

Only a few counts were recorded for this clonotype. The chain has TRBV7-2 and TRBJ1-1, with D possibly matching TRBD1 (5 bases). This CDR3 region has 17 residues. The germline V gene encodes CDR1 SGHTA and CDR2 FQGNSA. The V end lost 1 base, the J end lost 3 bases, and 18 bases lay between the germline ends. CDR3 nucleotide sequence: TGTGCCAGCAGCTTAGTAGGGGACCTAATAAGAGACACTGAAGCTTTCTTT. Its protein is CASSLVGDLIRDTEAFF.

This clonotype was detected many times. V usage is TRBV7-2 and J usage is TRBJ1-2, with unresolved D. CDR3 size: 16 residues. Germline CDR1 and CDR2: SGHTA and FQGNSA. V dropped 8 bases and J dropped 3 bases, with 22 bases sitting between them. DNA of the CDR3: TGTGCCAGCTTAATCCCACCAGGTGGTCGGGACTATGGCTACACCTTC. As protein: CASLIPPGGRDYGYTF.

V and J are TRBV7-2 and TRBJ2-5; 7 nucleotides align to TRBD2. V was pared by 4 bases and J by 5 bases, with 13 bases of the junction left unmatched. The length of the CDR3 is 16 residues. CDR1 is SGHTA and CDR2 is FQGNSA in the germline V gene. CDR3 sequence reads: CASSYLLGGTGETQYF. CDR3 nucleotides: TGTGCCAGCAGCTACCTATTGGGAGGGACGGGGGAGACCCAGTACTTC.

This clonotype was picked up many times. The chain employs TRBV5-1 and TRBJ2-6; D unresolved. Germline V gives CDR1 SGHRS, CDR2 YFSETQ. V was shortened by 0 bases and J by 0 bases, with 10 bases between the two germline ends. This CDR3 is built from 17 residues. The CDR3, as DNA: TGCGCCAGCAGCTTGGGCGCGGACCTCTCTGGGGCCAACGTCCTGACTTTC. It encodes CASSLGADLSGANVLTF.

At least ten counts were recorded for this clonotype. The rearrangement joins TRBV5-1 to TRBJ1-1; D call uncertain. Trimming took off 1 base at V and 7 bases at J, with 11 bases between the two ends. The CDR3 totals 13 residues. The V gene's germline CDR1 is SGHRS and CDR2 YFSETQ. The CDR3 sequence: CASSLWGSNEAFF. CDR3 in DNA: TGCGCCAGCAGCTTGTGGGGTAGTAATGAAGCTTTCTTT.

There are many counts of this clonotype. J is TRBJ2-1 and V is TRBV7-2; possibly TRBD1 for D (6 bases). The CDR3 is 14 amino acids. V shed 1 base and J shed 9 bases, with 13 bases lying between them. Per germline, CDR1 SGHTA and CDR2 FQGNSA. The CDR3 loop is CASSLDRVPSEQFF. CDR3 nucleotide sequence: TGTGCCAGCAGCTTAGACAGGGTCCCAAGTGAGCAGTTCTTC.

This clonotype was seen at least ten times. It may be a read error: a sequence one base away is much more abundant. The chain is built from TRBV12-3 or TRBV12-4 and TRBJ2-2; D is unresolved. The CDR3 has 12 amino acids. The germline V and J ends were trimmed by 6 bases and 1 base, with 3 bases remaining between them. CDR3 in amino acids: CASSMNTGELFF. CDR3 sequence (DNA): TGTGCCAGCAGCATGAACACCGGGGAGCTGTTTTTT.

In this sample, this clonotype turned up many times. The V gene is TRBV6-5, the J gene TRBJ2-3; the match to TRBD1 covers 8 bases. Trimming took 3 bases from V and 12 from J; bases not matched to a gene: 5. Germline CDR1 MNHEY, CDR2 SVGAGI. The CDR3 totals 12 residues. The CDR3 loop is CASSYGGQAQYF. In DNA, the CDR3 is TGTGCCAGCAGTTATGGGGGACAGGCACAGTATTTT.

J is TRBJ2-3 and V is TRBV7-2; D remains unclear. Germline CDR1 reads SGHTA; CDR2 reads FQGNSA. Trimming cost V 3 bases and J 0 bases, with 7 bases left between them. There are 14 residues in the CDR3. Here the CDR3 reads CASSLVRSTDTQYF. CDR3 nucleotide sequence: TGTGCCAGCAGCTTGGTCAGGAGCACAGATACGCAGTATTTT.

This clonotype was picked up a small number of times. The chain is built from TRBV7-8 and TRBJ2-2, with D possibly called TRBD1 or TRBD2 (7 bases each). CDR1 SGHVS and CDR2 FQNEAQ come from the germline V gene. V lost 5 bases to trimming and J lost 7 bases, with 26 bases between them. This CDR3 is built from 18 residues. The CDR3 protein is CASSPGGGTLRAVGELFF. CDR3 DNA: TGTGCCAGCAGCCCAGGGGGGGGGACCCTCCGGGCAGTCGGGGAGCTGTTTTTT.

This clonotype was recorded many times. CDR3 in DNA: TGTGCCAGCAGCCCCGGACCCAACTATGGCTACACCTTC. Translated, it gives CASSPGPNYGYTF. The chain combines TRBV6-1 with TRBJ1-2; D gene uncertain. The V and J ends lost 6 bases and 2 bases respectively, with 10 bases between them. CDR1 and CDR2 from the germline V gene are MNHNS and SASEGT. The CDR3 covers 13 residues.